The rows below give T cell receptor beta chains drawn from one sample of a study of tumor-infiltrating lymphocytes in primary liver carcinoma. Using its own MiXCR run on the multiplex PCR reads, TCRdb lists one record per CDR3 protein. The sample lists approximately 300,000 distinct CDR3 sequences; roughly two thirds were seen once. Material: peripheral blood. Source of these receptors: a man in his forties with primary liver carcinoma and hepatitis B virus infection. CDR3s include the opening cysteine and the closing phenylalanine or tryptophan. A D gene is named only where the DNA matches it firmly. Clone size is given for some rows only: seen once, a few or many times, or a class if the clone is expanded.

TRBD2	-	TRBV6-5	TRBJ2-7	TGTGCCAGCAGGAGCGGGAACCCCTACGAGCAGTACTTC	CASRSGNPYEQYF
-	-	TRBV11-1	TRBJ2-3	TGTGCCAGGAGCTCTCTGGACGCAGGAGGTACGCAGTATTTT	CARSSLDAGGTQYF
TRBD1	-	TRBV5-1	TRBJ1-4	TGCGCCAGCAGCTTCGGACAGGGAGATGAAAAACTGTTTTTT	CASSFGQGDEKLFF
TRBD2	-	TRBV20-1	TRBJ2-7	TGCAGTGCTAGAGACGGGAGGGCGAGCTCCTACGAGCAGTACTTC	CSARDGRASSYEQYF
-	few	TRBV6-2/TRBV6-3	TRBJ1-4	TGTGCCAGCAGCCGCCCAGGGAGGCCGTATGAAAAACTGTTTTTT	CASSRPGRPYEKLFF
TRBD2	-	TRBV29-1	TRBJ2-5	TGCAGCGTTGGTGGGACTAGTGGGAGTGGGGAGACCCAGTACTTC	CSVGGTSGSGETQYF
TRBD1	-	TRBV12-3/TRBV12-4	TRBJ2-7	TGTACCAGCAGCCCGCAGGGGGCCTTCTCCTACGAGCAGTACTTC	CTSSPQGAFSYEQYF
TRBD2	-	TRBV6-6	TRBJ2-7	TGTGCCAGCATGAACGCGGCGGGAGGGTACGAGCTGCACTTC	CASMNAAGGYELHF
-	-	TRBV11-2	TRBJ2-7	TGTGCCAGCAGCCTATGGTCAGGGCCCTCCTACGAGCGGTACTTC	CASSLWSGPSYERYF
-	many	TRBV6-5	TRBJ1-6	TGTGCCAGCAGGAGGACGGATTCACCCCTCCACTTT	CASRRTDSPLHF
-	-	TRBV4-2	TRBJ2-2	TGTGCCAGCAGCCAATATACAGGGTCGAACACCGGGGAGCTGTTGTTT	CASSQYTGSNTGELLF
TRBD2	few	TRBV20-1	TRBJ2-5	TGCAGTGCTCCCCGGACTAGCGGGAGTACGGGTGAGACCCAGTACTTC	CSAPRTSGSTGETQYF
-	many	TRBV29-1	TRBJ1-2	TGCAGCGCAGGACAGCGCAACTATGGCTACACCTTC	CSAGQRNYGYTF
-	many	TRBV4-2	TRBJ1-2	TGTGCCAGCAGCCAAGGAACAGGGATGGACTATGGCTACACCTTC	CASSQGTGMDYGYTF
-	many	TRBV10-3	TRBJ2-2	TGTGCCATCAGTGAGTCACGGACCTCAGAGCTGTTTTTT	CAISESRTSELFF
-	few	TRBV7-9	TRBJ2-2	TGTGCCAGCAGCTTACGATCCTCTTTGTTCACCGGGGAGCTGTTTTTT	CASSLRSSLFTGELFF
-	-	TRBV29-1	TRBJ2-7	TGCAGCGCCATGACTTCTGGGACCGACACTCTCTACGAGCAGTACTTC	CSAMTSGTDTLYEQYF
-	-	TRBV5-1	TRBJ1-2	TGCGCCAGCAGCCCCGAAGAGAGTGCTCCCTACACCTTC	CASSPEESAPYTF
-	many	TRBV29-1	TRBJ2-7	TGCAGCATCCTAGGGCGCTTCGACGGACCCCCCTCCTACGAGCAGTACTTC	CSILGRFDGPPSYEQYF
-	-	TRBV11-2	TRBJ2-3	TGTGCCAGCAGCTTGTCTAGGGGGATCATAGATACGCAGTATTTT	CASSLSRGIIDTQYF
-	-	TRBV6-1	TRBJ1-2	TGTGACAGCAATGACTGGGGTCTTGGGGGCTACACCTTC	CDSNDWGLGGYTF
-	-	TRBV11-3	TRBJ1-6	TGTGTCAGTAGTCCCGAGGGGGAAGTACACTCCTATAATTCACCCTTCCACTTT	CVSSPEGEVHSYNSPFHF